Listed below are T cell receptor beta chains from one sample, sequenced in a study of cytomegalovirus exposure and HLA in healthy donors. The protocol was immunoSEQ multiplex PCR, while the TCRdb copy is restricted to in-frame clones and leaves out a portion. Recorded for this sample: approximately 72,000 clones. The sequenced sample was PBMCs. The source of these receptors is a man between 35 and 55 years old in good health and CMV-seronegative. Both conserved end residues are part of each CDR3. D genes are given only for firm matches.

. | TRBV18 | CASSSREGILHF
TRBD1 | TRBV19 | CASSMGTDSESGGYTF
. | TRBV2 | CASSSEYNSPLHF
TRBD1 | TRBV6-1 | CASGPTGGPYEQYF
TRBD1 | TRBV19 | CASSIRGPDSPLHF
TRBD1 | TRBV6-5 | CASRGDRDNSPLHF
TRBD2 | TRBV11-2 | CASRLRLAGGFVADTQYF
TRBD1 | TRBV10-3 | CAISTDRGPNTDTQYF
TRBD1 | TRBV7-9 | CASSSGQGESYEQYF
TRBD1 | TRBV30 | CAWSGQGVSYNEQFF
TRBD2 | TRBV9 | CASSPEGSGGASAGELFF